This TCR beta chain emerged from a study of cytomegalovirus exposure and HLA in healthy donors (dated by TCRdb to about 2017). Describing the broader study: In an earlier analysis of some 550 of the donors, approximately 260 Gb of sequence data and 117 million unique TCR beta sequences from 150 million to 200 million T cells were reported. Using immunosequencing, the study profiled T cell repertoires from around 680 subjects and related those repertoires to cytomegalovirus serostatus. An early release covering about 600 HLA-typed donors comprised 300 to 350 gigabases of sequencing data and approximately 85 million unique TCR sequences. Alongside the repertoire data, information on donor age, sex, ethnicity and CMV serostatus was compiled. The genetic ancestry cluster associated with self-reported Caucasian donors included about 81% of the 300 to 400 genotyped donors. An earlier analysis of 587 of the donors applied high-throughput TCR beta sequencing to assess whether each TCR beta V gene segment acted as functional or pseudogenic. Among some 410 genotyped donors of the cohort, an average of approximately 240,000 unique TCR beta nucleotide sequences was sequenced per donor, of which about 19% were non-productive. Along with the roughly 670-subject first cohort, a separate validation cohort of over 90 different subjects was used. Every repertoire in the discovery cohort had been generated on one and the same sequencing platform. A later genetic analysis used genome-wide SNP genotypes for about three fifths of the 666 donors, treating that subset as a discovery cohort. A handful of DR-DQ haplotypes were handled as single units for association and clustering because linkage in the cohort was strong. The number of donors typed differed by locus, with roughly 629-640 for A, B, C, DRB1 and DQB1, 522 for DQA1, 600 to 610 for DPA1, and over 400 for DPB1. High-throughput TCR immunosequencing, statistical association of individual TCRs with disease status, and machine learning were combined to predict cytomegalovirus infection status. The aim of the study was to test whether cataloging public T cell receptors could identify signatures of past pathogen exposure. Rather than using new phenotypic data, the later analysis identified candidate immune exposures from TCR beta sequences and from how often those sequences occurred across donors. A later analysis re-examined previously published TCR beta repertoires from about 700 donors and added high-resolution HLA genotyping to investigate patterns of TCR occurrence. HLA typing included class I and class II loci at four-digit resolution.

The paper as a whole reports these results and caveats: Several of the top co-occurrence clusters appeared to be linked to parvovirus B19, influenza, CMV and Epstein-Barr virus, according to a later analysis. The classifier was reported to diagnose cytomegalovirus status with high specificity and sensitivity in both the original and validation cohorts. Strong co-occurrence of HLA alleles, especially DR and DQ, made assigning TCR associations to individual alleles difficult. Three of the identified cytomegalovirus-associated TCR beta chains were confirmed in vitro to be specific for cytomegalovirus antigens. HLA typing was unavailable for some donors at each locus, so association tests used only the typed subset. A further reported finding was that TCR beta sequences accurately predicted the HLA-A and HLA-B alleles for most subjects in the first cohort. Roughly uniform sequencing depth across donors was assumed in presence/absence analyses, although this assumption may not hold. A later genetic analysis reported fewer N-insertions in productive TCRs among donors in an Asian-associated ancestry cluster than the roughly 620-donor mean. Correlated functional status among segregating V segments might be attributable to linkage disequilibrium, but an unknown experimental factor could not be ruled out. The study listed 150 to 200 TCR beta chains as associated with cytomegalovirus. Approximately 18 rarely observed V segments, including chromosome 9 orphons, were excluded from the earlier analysis of several hundred of the donors because counts were too low. This cohort had only TCR beta chains sequenced, and the lack of alpha or paired-chain data limited which features could be detected. The authors suggested that the approach could potentially be generalized to other disease states and immunological phenotypes. A later analysis found that HLA-associated TCR beta chains were more clonally expanded and had lower generation probabilities than equally common non-associated chains. In a later genetic analysis, a missense DCLRE1C variant was associated with V-gene and J-gene trimming of TCR beta chains, and the association was replicated in an independent cohort. Immune exposure information for the cohort was limited to CMV serostatus. In an earlier analysis of some 550 of the donors, most TCR beta V segments were observed in productive rearrangements about 87% or about 30% of the time, broadly matching IMGT annotations. A group of highly shared sequence variants was considered likely to be a technical artifact of the sequencing pipeline. Specific HLA alleles were associated with 15,000 to 20,000 TCR beta sequences at a false discovery rate of 0.05 in a later analysis. In a later analysis, the rate of TCR association differed among HLA loci, with DRB1 alleles having the most associated TCRs and HLA-C alleles having the fewest. Across donors, most TCR sequences were observed very rarely, whereas some public TCRs were present in many individuals. In a later analysis, most CMV-associated TCR beta chains were found to appear HLA-restricted, with HLA associations seemingly driven largely by CMV exposure.

Library creation used the immunoSEQ multiplex PCR assay. The multiplex PCR relied on a mix of 60 forward primers for TCR Vbeta segments and 13 reverse primers for TCR Jbeta segments. The CDR3 region of rearranged TCR beta genes was amplified from genomic DNA by a multiplex PCR assay. On the Illumina HiSeq System, the amplified TCR beta libraries were sequenced as 87-base-pair reads. In the original analysis: Across the 670 or so repertoires, a later analysis counted some 81 million unique TCR beta chains, some 11 million of which were shared by at least two donors. Raw reads were error-corrected and collapsed into unique sequences by a nearest-neighbor algorithm in which closely related sequences were merged to remove PCR and sequencing errors. V, D and J gene segments were assigned by aligning CDR3 sequences to IMGT reference sequences. For a sequence to be retained, a match of at least six nucleotides was required to both a V gene segment and a J gene segment. A rearrangement counted as productive if the CDR3 had no stop codons and remained in frame with V and J, and every other rearrangement counted as non-productive. Following IMGT convention, CDR3 was defined as the stretch from the second conserved V-encoded cysteine to the conserved J-encoded phenylalanine. The earlier analysis of around 640 of the donors excluded sequences that lacked an unambiguous match to a single V gene segment. In an earlier analysis of 450 to 750 of the donors, a V segment was called functional when productive rearrangements were above 56.7%, and segregating when the standard deviation between donors exceeded 5%. A statistical classification framework was built for diagnosing cytomegalovirus status from the catalog of TCR beta chain sequences. In a later analysis, TCR nucleotide sequences were compared against IMGT/GENE-DB human TR gene sequences so that V and J genes could be assigned. In a later analysis, CDR3 sequences and most-parsimonious VDJ recombination scenarios were assigned using the TCRdist pipeline. In a later analysis, each TCR beta chain was defined by its CDR3 amino acid sequence together with its V-gene family, and reads lacking a unique V-gene family were excluded. As a way to deal with suspected cross-contamination and a sequencing artifact, a later analysis dropped nearly 600 nucleotide sequences that were highly shared and had low generation probability. For each public chain, a later analysis derived a clonal expansion index from normalized ranks of inferred template counts within each repertoire. In a later analysis, generation probabilities were computed using a VDJ recombination model fitted to out-of-frame rearrangements, and the results were checked against IGoR. Hypergeometric tests were used in a later analysis to score TCR-TCR, TCR-HLA and TCR-CMV co-occurrence, with a repertoire-size bias correction applied to the TCR pairs. To estimate false discovery rates, a later analysis permuted the HLA or CMV assignments 20 times. In a later analysis, co-occurring TCRs were grouped using DBSCAN, and TCRdist sequence similarity was added for clustering within HLA-allele-positive subsets. Repertoires with fewer than 30,000 or more than 120,000 public chains, plus five repertoires with anomalous nucleotide sharing, were excluded from co-occurrence clustering. This immuneACCESS table, as held by TCRdb, lists in-frame sequences with V and J called but not all clones. Of the missing ones, under half trace to an unresolved V gene in checked studies; the others have no known cause. V, J and clone size were drawn from that table, and D and trimming were deduced from the DNA. For this sample the table gives about 120,000 clones, of which under 90% were detected only once. About 3.9% of the sample comes from the top ten.

The cohort was made up of hundreds of healthy bone marrow donors. Cohort members were all nominally healthy when sampled, although unrecorded immune exposures were likely present. The donor tested CMV seronegative, placing the donor among the 350 to 400 seronegative members of the cohort. A peripheral blood sample was provided by each donor, and peripheral blood mononuclear cells were used for TCR beta sequencing. The Qiagen DNeasy Blood Extraction Kit was used to extract genomic DNA from the blood cell samples. About this clone itself: The specificity of this receptor is unknown. No much larger clonotype is one base removed from it; base qualities were not supplied.

Sequencing was done on a sample of PBMCs. The source is a woman aged 25 to 39 in good health and CMV-seronegative.

The nucleotides are TGTGCCAGCAGTGCCAGGGGGGGGGCCAACGTCCTGACTTTC. Its protein reads: CASSARGGANVLTF. The rearranged chain carries TRBV2 and TRBJ2-6; 7 central nucleotides agree with TRBD1. From V the trimming removes 4 bases and from J it removes 4 bases, while the gene matches leave 1 base of the junction unaccounted for. Including the terminal cysteine and phenylalanine, the CDR3 comprises 14 residues. Only the CDR3 region is kept as DNA, spanning 42 bases read in frame from base 1. CDR1 SNHLY and CDR2 FYNNEI were looked up in the germline V gene.